Below are 21 T cell receptor beta chains sequenced from a single sample in a study of human thymus T cells. This table comes from immunoSEQ multiplex PCR, and its TCRdb copy is limited to in-frame clones, with some not included. Here the sample spans tens of thousands of clones, 94% being singletons. The sample taken for sequencing was blood. These receptors were collected from a boy less than two years old with a congenital heart defect but otherwise immunologically healthy.

This chain uses TRBV10-3 with TRBJ1-2; D uncertain. Germline assignment: CDR1 ENHRY and CDR2 SYGVKD. The CDR3 has 10 residues. Trimming left V 7 bases short and J 8 bases short, with 8 bases between. The CDR3 DNA follows: TGTGCCATCAAGGCCGGAGGCTACACCTTC. This encodes CAIKAGGYTF.

This sequence joins TRBV2 and TRBJ1-2; weak D call: TRBD1 (6 bases). Trimming shortened V by 3 bases and J by 6 bases, and 20 bases separated the two germline ends. Germline loops: CDR1 SNHLY, CDR2 FYNNEI. This CDR3 has 16 amino acids. The CDR3 is CASSEGLRGQENGYTF. The CDR3 DNA reads TGTGCCAGCAGTGAGGGGTTACGGGGGCAGGAGAATGGCTACACCTTC.

The V call is TRBV11-2, the J call TRBJ2-5; TRBD1 is a possible D gene (6 bases). CDR1 SGHAT and CDR2 FQNNGV come from the germline V gene. The V end lost 0 bases, the J end lost 5 bases, and 22 bases lay between the germline ends. The CDR3 covers 18 residues. This CDR3 reads CASSLDLSSDRRWETQYF. CDR3 in DNA: TGTGCCAGCAGCTTAGATCTTTCTTCCGACAGGAGGTGGGAGACCCAGTACTTC.

CDR3 region: CASSQDRGWGDTQYF. The CDR3, as DNA: TGCGCCAGCAGCCAAGATCGAGGGTGGGGAGATACGCAGTATTTT. This chain uses TRBV4-1 with TRBJ2-3; TRBD2 is a possible D gene (5 bases). V was pared by 0 bases and J by 5 bases, with 12 bases between. The CDR3 runs 15 residues. Germline V CDR1 and CDR2: MGHRA, YSYEKL.

The chain uses TRBV5-4 and TRBJ2-7; D possibly corresponds to TRBD2 (6 bases). V gave up 3 bases and J gave up 6 bases, with 16 bases separating them. In germline, CDR1 is SGHNT, CDR2 YYREEE (reference sequence). The CDR3 is made up of 14 amino acids. The CDR3 DNA reads as TGTGCCAGCAGCTCCGGGGGTTTGTGGGGCGAGCAGTACTTC. Its protein product is CASSSGGLWGEQYF.

The CDR3 loop is CASSLTSGSTDTQYF. The CDR3 DNA sequence: TGTGCCAGCAGCTTAACTAGCGGGAGCACAGATACGCAGTATTTT. V gene TRBV7-9 combines with J gene TRBJ2-3, with 9 bases lining up with TRBD2. Germline CDR1 is SEHNR and CDR2 is FQNEAQ (reference sequence). V shed 2 bases and J 0 bases; nucleotides not matched to a gene: 0. This CDR3 comprises 15 residues.

This chain links TRBV27 with TRBJ1-2, with 9 bases lining up with TRBD1. The CDR3 covers 14 residues. CDR1 is MNHEY and CDR2 is SMNVEV in the germline V gene (reference sequence). The V gene end was trimmed by 8 bases and the J gene end by 4 bases; junction bases not matched to a gene: 8. CDR3 sequence: CASGRDRELYGYTF. The CDR3 region has the DNA TGTGCCAGCGGTCGGGACAGGGAACTCTATGGCTACACCTTC.

The CDR3 DNA is TGTGCCAGCAGTTACTCGCGGGGAGGCTATGGCTACACCTTC. Translated, it gives CASSYSRGGYGYTF. The chain carries TRBV6-5 and TRBJ1-2; D ambiguous. V was pared by 0 bases and J by 4 bases, with 9 bases between. The CDR3 has 14 amino acids. In germline, CDR1 is MNHEY, CDR2 SVGAGI.

This clone has only one observation. The genes are TRBV11-3 and TRBJ2-2; unclear D gene. The CDR3 has 12 amino acids. V was cut by 4 bases and J by 5 bases, with 5 bases left in between. Germline CDR1 reads SGHNT; CDR2 reads YENEEA. The DNA for the CDR3 is TGTGCCAGCAGCTACTGGACCGGGGAGCTGTTTTTT. Translation: CASSYWTGELFF. Variable domain in full (rest from reference TRBV11-3 and TRBJ2-2): EAGVVQSPRYKIIEKKQPVAFWCNPISGHNTLYWYLQNLGQGPELLIRYENEEAVDDSQLPKDRFSAERLKGVDSTLKIQPAELGDSAVYLCASSYWTGELFFGEGSRLTVL.

This clone was detected once. The rearrangement uses TRBV28 and TRBJ1-3; weak D call: TRBD1 (6 bases). Between the trimmed V and J ends, which lost 3 bases and 4 bases, there was a span of 19 bases. From germline, CDR1 is MDHEN and CDR2 SYDVKM. This CDR3 is 17 amino acids long. DNA of the CDR3: TGTGCCAGCAGTTTGCCCCAACAGGGAACGGGAGGAAACACCATATATTTT. This sequence encodes CASSLPQQGTGGNTIYF. Using reference TRBV28 and TRBJ1-3 for the parts outside the CDR3, the full variable domain is DVKVTQSSRYLVKRTGEKVFLECVQDMDHENMFWYRQDPGLGLRLIYFSYDVKMKEKGDIPEGYSVSREKKERFSLILESASTNQTSMYLCASSLPQQGTGGNTIYFGEGSWLTVV.

The chain joins TRBV7-2 to TRBJ2-3; D might be TRBD2 (6 bases). V was trimmed by 0 bases and J by 0 bases, leaving 13 bases between them. Germline CDR1 is SGHTA and CDR2 is FQGNSA. The CDR3 has 17 amino acids. The CDR3, as DNA: TGTGCCAGCAGCTTAGCGCTTGGGAGGCCTAGCACAGATACGCAGTATTTT. It is translated as CASSLALGRPSTDTQYF.

J is TRBJ1-2 and V is TRBV28; D gene unclear. This CDR3 has 13 amino acids. Germline CDR1 MDHEN, CDR2 SYDVKM. The V end lost 3 bases, the J end lost 5 bases, and 10 bases lay between the germline ends. DNA of the CDR3: TGTGCCAGCAGTTTTAGAGGTTCTTATGGCTACACCTTC. Residues: CASSFRGSYGYTF.

The chain couples TRBV10-1 to TRBJ1-5; D remains unclear. This CDR3 comprises 15 residues. Looked up from germline, CDR1 is WNHNN and CDR2 is SYGVQD (reference sequence). V lost 0 bases to trimming and J lost 7 bases, with 13 bases between them. The CDR3 DNA reads as TGCGCCAGCAGTGAGTCGACCGGGTCTAAGCAGCCCCAGCATTTT. Residues: CASSESTGSKQPQHF.

The chain uses TRBV11-2 and TRBJ2-5; 13 bases line up with TRBD2. CDR3 size: 16 residues. Germline V gene lookup returns CDR1 SGHAT and CDR2 FQNNGV. With 6 bases clipped from V and 1 base from J, the junction kept 5 bases outside the gene matches. The CDR3 nucleotides are TGTGCCAGCAGGTCACTAGCGGGGGGGCCCCAAGAGACCCAGTACTTC. This codes for CASRSLAGGPQETQYF.

The genes are TRBV11-2 and TRBJ1-1; TRBD1 matches 12 bases. V trimming: 4 bases; J trimming: 5 bases; junction bases outside the gene matches: 8. CDR1 is SGHAT and CDR2 is FQNNGV in the germline V gene. The CDR3 is made up of 16 amino acids. The CDR3 reads CASSSRDRGPRTEAFF. CDR3 in DNA: TGTGCCAGCAGCTCCCGGGACAGGGGGCCGAGGACTGAAGCTTTCTTT.

CDR3 residues: CASSYSRRGGYGYTF. CDR3 DNA: TGTGCCAGCAGTTACTCGCGAAGGGGAGGCTATGGCTACACCTTC. V usage is TRBV6-5 and J usage is TRBJ1-2; possible D gene TRBD1, 5 bases. Germline loops: CDR1 MNHEY, CDR2 SVGAGI. This CDR3 is built from 15 residues. With 0 bases removed from V and 4 bases from J, the gap between germline ends came to 12 bases.

This sequence joins TRBV6-1 and TRBJ1-6; a possible D gene is TRBD1 (5 bases). The germline V and J ends were trimmed by 4 bases and 4 bases, with 20 bases remaining between them. This CDR3 contains 18 residues. Per the germline V gene, CDR1 is MNHNS and CDR2 is SASEGT. This chain's CDR3 is CASSGALMTGTYNSPLHF. CDR3 DNA: TGTGCCAGCAGTGGAGCCCTCATGACGGGGACTTATAATTCACCCCTCCACTTT.

The chain couples TRBV7-2 to TRBJ1-2, with D hard to call. The germline V and J ends were trimmed by 1 base and 2 bases, with 5 bases remaining between them. The CDR3 runs 13 residues. Germline-derived CDR1 and CDR2 are SGHTA and FQGNSA. CDR3 DNA: TGTGCCAGCAGCTTAGACAAAAACTATGGCTACACCTTC. Translated: CASSLDKNYGYTF.

This clone was seen once. The V and J genes are TRBV6-5 and TRBJ2-1; D not resolved. The CDR3 is 14 residues long. Deletions cut 5 bases from V and 3 bases from J, with 11 bases between. Per the germline V gene, CDR1 is MNHEY and CDR2 is SVGAGI. The CDR3 sequence is CASSRLGNYNEQFF. The CDR3 coding sequence is TGTGCCAGCAGTCGTTTAGGGAACTACAATGAGCAGTTCTTC.

The chain joins TRBV5-1 to TRBJ2-5; D is unresolved. Trimming stripped 0 bases from V and 3 bases from J, with 6 bases between. In germline, CDR1 is SGHRS, CDR2 YFSETQ. The CDR3 sequence is 13 residues long. In DNA, the CDR3 is TGCGCCAGCAGCTTGGGCCAGGAAGAGACCCAGTACTTC. This sequence encodes CASSLGQEETQYF. The full variable domain, completed using reference TRBV5-1 and TRBJ2-5, is KAGVTQTPRYLIKTRGQQVTLSCSPISGHRSVSWYQQTPGQGLQFLFEYFSETQRNKGNFPGRFSGRQFSNSRSEMNVSTLELGDSALYLCASSLGQEETQYFGPGTRLLVL.

This clone was found once. V usage is TRBV7-4 and J usage is TRBJ2-5, with TRBD1 as a possible D gene (5 bases). Trimming removed 1 base from V and 5 bases from J, with 8 bases in between. This CDR3 contains 13 residues. Germline CDR1 SGHVT, CDR2 SQSDAQ. The DNA of the CDR3 is TGTGCCAGCAGCTTAGGGGGCCGGGAGACCCAGTACTTC. This encodes CASSLGGRETQYF. Supplemented by reference TRBV7-4 and TRBJ2-5, the full variable domain reads GAGVSQSPRYKVAKRGRDVALRCDSISGHVTLYWYRQTLGQGSEVLTYSQSDAQRDKSGRPSGRFSAERPERSVSTLKIQRTEQGDSAVYLCASSLGGRETQYFGPGTRLLVL.